Listed below are T cell receptor beta chains from one sample, sequenced in a study of blood T cell repertoires in COVID-19. Assay used: immunoSEQ multiplex PCR; TCRdb lists only in-frame clones, some missing. The sample has roughly 250,000 clones, approximately 85% seen once. The sequenced sample consisted of PBMCs or T cells enriched from blood (not recorded which). These receptor sequences come from a woman aged 25 to 39 who had recovered from COVID-19. The CDR3 runs from the conserved cysteine through the conserved F or W. The D gene is left open where the match is weak. Expanded clones get a size class; other rows say once, few or many, or leave the size out.

TRBV28	TRBJ2-3	TRBD2	.	CASSPPGLDSTDTQYF	TGTGCCAGCAGTCCCCCGGGACTAGATAGCACAGATACGCAGTATTTT
TRBV7-2	TRBJ2-2	TRBD2	.	CASSLLGLAGDRTGELFF	TGTGCCAGCAGCCTACTCGGACTAGCGGGAGATCGCACCGGGGAGCTGTTTTTT
TRBV5-1	TRBJ2-5	TRBD2	.	CASSSTSGGAGETQYF	TGCGCCAGCAGCTCTACTAGCGGGGGGGCCGGGGAGACCCAGTACTTC
TRBV19	TRBJ2-3	.	.	CASGTSTDTQYF	TGTGCCAGCGGGACTAGCACAGATACGCAGTATTTT
TRBV29-1	TRBJ1-2	TRBD1	.	CSVGTGANYGYTF	TGCAGCGTTGGGACAGGGGCTAACTATGGCTACACCTTC
TRBV11-3	TRBJ1-1	TRBD1	.	CASSITGGADEAFF	TGTGCCAGCAGCATTACAGGGGGCGCCGATGAAGCTTTCTTT
TRBV12-3/TRBV12-4	TRBJ2-1	.	.	CASKARGHEQFF	TGTGCCAGCAAGGCACGAGGGCATGAGCAGTTCTTC
TRBV6-5	TRBJ2-7	TRBD2	.	CASSYPGTSGYEQYF	TGTGCCAGCAGCTACCCAGGGACTAGCGGCTACGAGCAGTACTTC
TRBV28	TRBJ1-6	.	.	CASSLWADNTYNSPLHF	TGTGCCAGCAGTTTATGGGCCGATAACACCTATAATTCACCCCTCCACTTT
TRBV6-5	TRBJ2-1	TRBD2	.	CASTQGVAGGQEQFF	TGTGCCAGCACCCAAGGGGTAGCGGGGGGGCAAGAGCAGTTCTTC
TRBV19	TRBJ2-3	TRBD1	.	CASTTGQGVHTQYF	TGTGCCAGTACTACGGGACAGGGTGTACATACGCAGTATTTT
TRBV2	TRBJ2-5	TRBD1	.	CASSWTGEAQYF	TGTGCCAGCAGTTGGACAGGGGAGGCCCAGTACTTC
TRBV18	TRBJ2-3	TRBD2	.	CASSSLAGETDTQYF	TGTGCCAGCTCCTCACTAGCGGGAGAAACAGATACGCAGTATTTT
TRBV19	TRBJ2-2	TRBD1	.	CASKGGQGTGELFF	TGTGCCAGTAAAGGGGGACAGGGCACCGGGGAGCTGTTTTTT
TRBV11-3	TRBJ1-1	.	.	CASSLTEGVETEAFF	TGTGCCAGCAGCCTAACCGAGGGGGTAGAGACTGAAGCTTTCTTT
TRBV19	TRBJ1-5	TRBD1	.	CASSVTGERSQPQHF	TGTGCCAGTAGTGTAACAGGGGAGAGAAGTCAGCCCCAGCATTTT
TRBV2	TRBJ1-2	TRBD1	.	CASSEALRGLYGYTF	TGTGCCAGCAGTGAAGCGCTTAGGGGGCTCTATGGCTACACCTTC
TRBV29-1	TRBJ1-1	TRBD1	.	CSVGGTGIRVYTEAFF	TGCAGCGTGGGGGGGACAGGGATTCGGGTGTACACTGAAGCTTTCTTT
TRBV15	TRBJ2-3	TRBD1	.	CATSRETGITDTQYF	TGTGCCACCAGCAGGGAGACAGGGATTACAGATACGCAGTATTTT
TRBV7-9	TRBJ1-4	.	once	CASSFARRADEKLFF	TGTGCCAGCAGCTTCGCGCGGAGGGCGGATGAAAAACTGTTTTTT
TRBV18	TRBJ2-1	TRBD1	.	CASSPRQGSYNEQFF	TGTGCCAGCTCCCCTAGACAGGGTTCCTATAATGAGCAGTTCTTC
TRBV7-8	TRBJ2-5	.	.	CASSLAWAVGETQYF	TGTGCCAGCAGCTTAGCCTGGGCAGTCGGAGAGACCCAGTACTTC
TRBV25-1	TRBJ2-5	TRBD2	.	CASSARLAGGAETQYF	TGTGCCAGCAGTGCCAGACTAGCGGGAGGGGCAGAGACCCAGTACTTC
TRBV7-8	TRBJ1-1	.	.	CASSLAGAGRNTEAFF	TGTGCCAGCAGCTTAGCGGGGGCAGGGCGGAACACTGAAGCTTTCTTT
TRBV11-2	TRBJ1-1	TRBD1	.	CASSIPRASGGTEAFF	TGTGCCAGCAGCATACCTAGGGCCTCAGGGGGCACTGAAGCTTTCTTT
TRBV20-1	TRBJ2-3	TRBD2	.	CSASRGEYTDTQYF	TGCAGTGCTAGTCGGGGGGAATATACAGATACGCAGTATTTT
TRBV9	TRBJ1-1	TRBD1	.	CASSDGDRRTEAFF	TGTGCCAGCAGCGATGGGGACAGGCGCACTGAAGCTTTCTTT
TRBV6-1	TRBJ1-1	.	once	CASSEKVGAGTEAFF	TGTGCCAGCAGTGAAAAGGTGGGGGCCGGCACTGAAGCTTTCTTT
TRBV3-1/TRBV3-2	TRBJ2-5	.	.	CASEDGHTQYF	TGTGCCAGCGAGGATGGACACACCCAGTACTTC
TRBV3-1/TRBV3-2	TRBJ2-7	TRBD2	few	CASSQISGRQYF	TGTGCCAGCAGCCAAATAAGCGGGAGGCAGTACTTC
TRBV3-1/TRBV3-2	TRBJ1-1	TRBD1	.	CASSQVPRGTEAFF	TGTGCCAGCAGCCAAGTCCCCAGGGGGACTGAAGCTTTCTTT
TRBV10-1	TRBJ2-3	.	.	CASSESSGFSTDTQYF	TGCGCCAGCAGTGAGTCGAGCGGTTTTAGCACAGATACGCAGTATTTT
TRBV5-4	TRBJ2-7	TRBD1	.	CASRDKGASYEQYF	TGTGCCAGTCGAGATAAGGGGGCGAGCTACGAGCAGTACTTC
TRBV7-9	TRBJ2-7	.	.	CASSLVGPYEQYF	TGTGCCAGCAGCTTAGTGGGGCCCTACGAGCAGTACTTC
TRBV28	TRBJ1-2	TRBD1	.	CASTPGTEKRFTF	TGTGCAAGTACACCTGGGACAGAGAAAAGGTTCACCTTC
TRBV9	TRBJ2-5	TRBD1	.	CASSPGTGQETQYF	TGTGCCAGCAGCCCGGGGACAGGTCAAGAGACCCAGTACTTC
TRBV24-1	TRBJ1-5	TRBD1	few	CATSDGGTGIQPQHF	TGTGCCACCAGTGATGGGGGGACAGGCATACAGCCCCAGCATTTT
TRBV30	TRBJ2-7	.	few	CAWSVQGGNEQYF	TGTGCCTGGAGTGTACAGGGAGGGAACGAGCAGTACTTC
TRBV10-3	TRBJ2-5	.	.	CAISESGGGQPYQETQYF	TGTGCCATCAGTGAGTCGGGTGGAGGACAGCCGTACCAAGAGACCCAGTACTTC
TRBV6-1	TRBJ2-7	TRBD2	.	CASSEQAGGSYEQYF	TGTGCCAGCAGTGAACAAGCGGGGGGTTCCTACGAGCAGTACTTC
TRBV5-1	TRBJ2-7	TRBD1	.	CASSLGQGNEQYF	TGCGCCAGCAGCCTCGGACAGGGGAACGAGCAGTACTTC
TRBV24-1	TRBJ1-1	.	.	CATSEGQSIGTEAFF	TGTGCCACCAGTGAGGGGCAATCTATAGGGACTGAAGCTTTCTTT
TRBV7-9	TRBJ1-6	.	.	CASSSDSNSPLHF	TGTGCCAGCAGCTCGGACTCCAATTCACCCCTCCACTTT
TRBV7-9	TRBJ2-1	TRBD1	.	CASSEGQGRGDEQFF	TGTGCCAGCAGCGAGGGACAGGGGCGTGGGGATGAGCAGTTCTTC
TRBV30	TRBJ2-5	.	.	CACKRGGAQETQYF	TGTGCCTGTAAGAGAGGAGGGGCCCAAGAGACCCAGTACTTC
TRBV6-5	TRBJ1-2	.	.	CASSPLRGSNYGYTF	TGTGCCAGCAGTCCCCTGCGGGGGAGTAACTATGGCTACACCTTC
TRBV2	TRBJ1-2	.	.	CASSADSNYGYTF	TGTGCCAGCAGTGCCGACAGTAACTATGGCTACACCTTC
TRBV18	TRBJ2-1	.	once	CASSPSGINNEQFF	TGTGCCAGCTCACCGTCAGGGATTAACAATGAGCAGTTCTTC
TRBV7-9	TRBJ2-1	TRBD2	.	CASSPLAGGPYNEQFF	TGTGCCAGCAGCCCGTTAGCGGGGGGCCCCTACAATGAGCAGTTCTTC
TRBV5-1	TRBJ2-7	TRBD1	.	CASSGGQGPYEQYF	TGCGCCAGCAGCGGGGGACAGGGCCCCTACGAGCAGTACTTC
TRBV5-1	TRBJ2-5	TRBD2	.	CASSLTVAGGSLAAQYF	TGCGCCAGCAGCTTGACCGTAGCGGGGGGCTCATTAGCAGCCCAGTACTTC
TRBV19	TRBJ1-1	TRBD1	.	CASSPGQFMNTEAFF	TGTGCCAGTAGTCCGGGACAGTTCATGAACACTGAAGCTTTCTTT
TRBV11-2	TRBJ2-3	TRBD2	.	CASSLGGRQDTQYF	TGTGCCAGCAGCTTGGGCGGGAGGCAAGATACGCAGTATTTT
TRBV25-1	TRBJ2-7	TRBD1	once	CASSGSGGSYEQYF	TGTGCCAGCAGTGGTTCAGGGGGCTCCTACGAGCAGTACTTC
TRBV10-1	TRBJ2-7	TRBD1	.	CASSERGPYEQYF	TGCGCCAGCAGTGAAAGGGGGCCCTACGAGCAGTACTTC
TRBV4-1	TRBJ2-1	.	.	CASSQKLRGGQSYEQFF	TGCGCCAGCAGCCAAAAGCTTAGGGGGGGGCAATCTTATGAGCAGTTCTTC
TRBV6-5	TRBJ1-2	.	.	CASSYRGSGYTF	TGTGCCAGCAGTTACAGGGGTTCAGGCTACACCTTC
TRBV7-3	TRBJ2-7	.	.	CASSLEAGASYEQYF	TGTGCCAGCAGCTTAGAGGCAGGGGCCTCCTACGAGCAGTACTTC
TRBV27	TRBJ1-2	TRBD1	.	CASSLGTGREGYTF	TGTGCCAGCAGTTTAGGGACAGGACGAGAAGGCTACACCTTC